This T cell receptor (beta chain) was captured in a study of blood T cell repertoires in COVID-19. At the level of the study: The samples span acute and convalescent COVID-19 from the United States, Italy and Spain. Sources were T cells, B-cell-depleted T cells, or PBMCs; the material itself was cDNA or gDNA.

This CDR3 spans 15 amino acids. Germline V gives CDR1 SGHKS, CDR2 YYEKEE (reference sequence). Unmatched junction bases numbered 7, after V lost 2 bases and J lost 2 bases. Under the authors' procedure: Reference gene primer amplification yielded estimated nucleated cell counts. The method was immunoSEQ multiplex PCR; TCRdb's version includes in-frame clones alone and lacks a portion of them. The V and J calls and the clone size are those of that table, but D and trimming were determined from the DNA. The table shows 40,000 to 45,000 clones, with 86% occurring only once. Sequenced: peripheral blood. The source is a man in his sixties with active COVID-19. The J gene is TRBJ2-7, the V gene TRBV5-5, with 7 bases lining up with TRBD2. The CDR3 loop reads CASSLVGLGAYEQYF. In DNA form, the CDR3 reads TGTGCCAGCAGCTTAGTAGGACTAGGGGCCTACGAGCAGTACTTC.